The 15 T cell receptor beta chains below all came from one sample that was sequenced in a study of T cell changes during pregnancy in multiple sclerosis. The data were produced by immunoSEQ multiplex PCR, yet TCRdb's version contains in-frame clones alone and is incomplete. Among 40,000 to 45,000 clones, about 88% were seen once, and the ten largest hold 0.95% to 1.5%. The specimen comprised CD4+ T cells from peripheral blood mononuclear cells, sampled in the first trimester of pregnancy. The receptors come from a female donor with multiple sclerosis, enrolled in a pregnancy study.

Comment on this clone: One junction end disagrees with the germline gene, perhaps due to a read error. The chain combines TRBV7-7 with TRBJ2-1; perhaps TRBD1 as D (6 bases). Germline CDR1 is SSHAT and CDR2 is FNYEAQ (reference sequence). The CDR3 consists of 15 residues. CDR3 sequence (DNA): TGTGCTAGCAGCCCATCGAGGGGGTCCTACAATGAGCAGTTCTTC. Its protein is CASSPSRGSYNEQFF. Together with reference TRBV7-7 and TRBJ2-1, the CDR3 gives the full variable domain: GAGVSQSPRYKVTKRGQDVTLRCDPISSHATLYWYQQALGQGPEFLTYFNYEAQPDKSGLPSDRFSAERPEGSISTLTIQRTEQRDSAMYRCASSPSRGSYNEQFFGPGTRLTVL.

J is TRBJ2-1 and V is TRBV21-1; the table assigns TRBD1, which was not confirmed against the DNA. TRBV21-1 is a pseudogene locus. The CDR3 has 17 amino acids. CDR3 loop: CASSKVHRGQEDNEQFF. The CDR3 DNA is TGTGCCAGCAGCAAAGTCCACAGGGGGCAAGAGGATAATGAGCAGTTCTTC.

The sample holds one count of this clone. The chain uses TRBV5-6 and TRBJ2-1; 9 bases agree with TRBD2. Germline trimming cut 4 bases from V and 4 bases from J; bases unmatched to any gene: 9. This CDR3 is 16 amino acids long. The V gene's germline CDR1 is SGHDT and CDR2 YYEEEE. As DNA, the CDR3 is TGTGCCAGCAGCCCCTTAGCGGGAGACCCTTACAATGAGCAGTTCTTC. This codes for CASSPLAGDPYNEQFF.

The V and J genes are TRBV7-9 and TRBJ2-3, with 11 bases fitting TRBD2. V lost 4 bases and J lost 6; bases outside the gene matches: 12. The V gene's germline CDR1 is SEHNR and CDR2 FQNEAQ (reference sequence). The CDR3 runs 17 residues. CDR3 sequence: CASSSTIAGGPIDTQYF. The CDR3 nucleotides read TGTGCCAGCAGCTCGACGATAGCGGGAGGGCCCATTGATACGCAGTATTTT.

V usage is TRBV11-3 and J usage is TRBJ1-5, with D perhaps matching TRBD1 (5 bases). The germline V gene encodes CDR1 SGHNT and CDR2 YENEEA. V lost 1 base and J 7 bases, leaving 14 bases between the germline ends. CDR3 length: 15 amino acids. CDR3 DNA: TGTGCCAGCAGCTTAGGCCCGGTGGGGGGGCAGCCCCAGCATTTT. Encoded protein: CASSLGPVGGQPQHF. The variable domain in full, with the rest retrieved from reference TRBV11-3 and TRBJ1-5, is EAGVVQSPRYKIIEKKQPVAFWCNPISGHNTLYWYLQNLGQGPELLIRYENEEAVDDSQLPKDRFSAERLKGVDSTLKIQPAELGDSAVYLCASSLGPVGGQPQHFGDGTRLSIL.

The chain combines TRBV5-1 with TRBJ2-7, with D possibly TRBD2 on 5 matching bases. With 2 bases removed from V and 2 bases from J, the gap between germline ends came to 11 bases. Per the germline V gene, CDR1 is SGHRS and CDR2 is YFSETQ. This CDR3 region has 14 residues. CDR3 loop: CASSFSGITYEQYF. CDR3 DNA sequence: TGCGCCAGCAGCTTTTCCGGGATCACCTACGAGCAGTACTTC.

The chain has TRBV4-3 and TRBJ2-1; 8 bases map to TRBD2. This CDR3 spans 15 amino acids. Germline-derived CDR1 and CDR2 are LGHNA and YSLEER. Germline trimming cut 0 bases from V and 3 bases from J; bases unmatched to any gene: 1. The CDR3 region is CASSQEGLDYNEQFF. The DNA of the CDR3 is TGCGCCAGCAGCCAAGAGGGACTAGACTACAATGAGCAGTTCTTC.

This rearrangement joins TRBV5-4 to TRBJ2-3; D may be TRBD2 (6 bases). Germline V CDR1 and CDR2: SGHNT, YYREEE (reference sequence). The CDR3 is 15 residues long. V was trimmed by 2 bases and J by 0 bases, leaving 10 bases between them. The CDR3 sequence: CASSFSGTSTDTQYF. The CDR3 DNA reads as TGTGCCAGCAGCTTCTCCGGGACTAGCACAGATACGCAGTATTTT. The full variable domain, rest sourced from reference TRBV5-4 and TRBJ2-3, is ETGVTQSPTHLIKTRGQQVTLRCSSQSGHNTVSWYQQALGQGPQFIFQYYREEENGRGNFPPRFSGLQFPNYSSELNVNALELDDSALYLCASSFSGTSTDTQYFGPGTRLTVL.

The V call is TRBV7-2, the J call TRBJ2-3; a possible D gene is TRBD2 (6 bases). Germline CDR1 and CDR2: SGHTA and FQGNSA. CDR3 length equals 16 residues. V was pared by 5 bases and J by 1 base, with 16 bases between. CDR3 bases: TGTGCCAGCAGCACCCGACTAGGTGGTGGCACAGATACGCAGTATTTT. As protein: CASSTRLGGGTDTQYF.

The chain joins TRBV11-3 to TRBJ2-1; 8 bases are shared with TRBD2. The trim removed 3 bases at V and 4 bases at J, leaving 5 bases unmatched. This CDR3 contains 15 residues. Germline V gene data show CDR1 as SGHNT and CDR2 as YENEEA. The CDR3 DNA follows: TGTGCCAGCAGCTTCGAGACTAGCGCGTACAATGAGCAGTTCTTC. It is translated as CASSFETSAYNEQFF. Together with reference TRBV11-3 and TRBJ2-1, the CDR3 gives the full variable domain: EAGVVQSPRYKIIEKKQPVAFWCNPISGHNTLYWYLQNLGQGPELLIRYENEEAVDDSQLPKDRFSAERLKGVDSTLKIQPAELGDSAVYLCASSFETSAYNEQFFGPGTRLTVL.

This clone counts as medium-sized. The gene calls are TRBV7-3 and TRBJ1-1, with D unresolved. The CDR3 has 13 residues. Germline V CDR1 and CDR2: SGHTA, FQGTGA. The V end was cut by 5 bases, the J end by 2 bases, with 9 bases between. The CDR3 nucleotides read TGTGCCAGCAGCCCCTATATTAACACTGAAGCTTTCTTT. Protein sequence: CASSPYINTEAFF.

CDR3 in amino acids: CASNRGTSEGNEQFF. The DNA for the CDR3 is TGTGCCAGCAACCGAGGCACTAGCGAGGGCAATGAGCAGTTCTTC. V is TRBV2 and J is TRBJ2-1; 7 bases are shared with TRBD2. From germline, CDR1 is SNHLY and CDR2 FYNNEI. There are 15 residues in the CDR3. The V gene end was trimmed by 7 bases and the J gene end by 6 bases; junction bases not matched to a gene: 12.

This rearrangement joins TRBV28 to TRBJ2-1; 7 bases line up with TRBD1. Trimming cost V 6 bases and J 4 bases; bases outside gene matches: 9. Looked up from germline, CDR1 is MDHEN and CDR2 is SYDVKM. The CDR3 length is 15 residues. The chain's CDR3 is CASRQGQSFYNEQFF. CDR3 in DNA: TGTGCCAGCAGACAGGGACAGTCTTTTTACAATGAGCAGTTCTTC.

The chain has TRBV15 and TRBJ2-7, with a weak D call TRBD1 (6 bases). Looked up from germline, CDR1 is LNHNV and CDR2 is YYDKDF (reference sequence). This CDR3 spans 14 amino acids. Trimming cost V 3 bases and J 0 bases, with 9 bases left between them. The CDR3 loop reads CATSSQGSSYEQYF. CDR3 nucleotide sequence: TGTGCCACCAGCAGCCAGGGGAGCTCCTACGAGCAGTACTTC.

In DNA form, the CDR3 reads TGTGCCAGCAGAAGTGGACAGAACACCTACGAGCAGTACTTC. Its protein product is CASRSGQNTYEQYF. The J gene is TRBJ2-7, the V gene TRBV6-6; the D gene is possibly TRBD1 (6 bases). The germline gives CDR1 MNHNY, CDR2 SVGAGI (reference sequence). Between the trimmed V and J ends, which lost 6 bases and 2 bases, there was a span of 14 bases. The CDR3 totals 14 residues.